This TCR beta chain came from a study of T cell responses to AZD1222 COVID-19 vaccine. The study, taken as a whole, reports: Sampled repertoires all dated from after the peak T cell response. Possibly, clonal diversity was underestimated; donors were largely white British and included more females. Distributed over spike, vaccine-associated CD4 TCRs predominated at 160-218 and 743-854.

Turning to this clone: Its antigen is currently unknown.

The CDR3 loop spans 15 amino acids. CDR1 and CDR2 (germline): SNHLY, FYNNEI. V trimming: 0 bases; J trimming: 1 base; junction bases outside the gene matches: 0. Method: immunoSEQ multiplex PCR; TCRdb's copy keeps in-frame clones and lacks some. The sample lists about 190,000 clones, 80% to 90% occurring once. The source of this sequence is an adult in good health. This chain connects TRBV2 to TRBJ2-3, with 8 bases that match TRBD1. The sequences come from peripheral blood, collected on day 0 of MenACWY control vaccination. The CDR3 sequence is CASSEADRGTDTQYF. CDR3 in DNA: TGTGCCAGCAGTGAAGCGGACAGGGGCACAGATACGCAGTATTTT.